This is a list of T cell receptor beta chains from one sample in a study of blood T cell repertoires in COVID-19. Sequencing used immunoSEQ multiplex PCR; TCRdb keeps in-frame clones, though not all of them. The table includes roughly 180,000 clones, about four fifths detected once. What was sequenced was peripheral blood. The receptors here all came from a woman aged 80 or older with active or convalescent COVID-19. Both conserved end residues are trimmed from each CDR3. Part of the rows lack a size; the others show once, few, many or a class for expanded clones.

ASSHGTSNNEQF	TRBJ2-1	TRBV4-2	12	-
ASSISGSSDTDTQY	TRBJ2-3	TRBV5-8	14	-
ASSLGQGMTEAF	TRBJ1-1	TRBV7-2	12	-
ASSLVGRQETQY	TRBJ2-5	TRBV7-2	12	-
ASSSGTGGHNEQF	TRBJ2-1	TRBV6-5	13	once
ASSLRDKNQPQH	TRBJ1-5	TRBV27	12	-
ASGLPGDNSPLH	TRBJ1-6	TRBV12-5	12	-
ASSRSGQGATDTQY	TRBJ2-3	TRBV7-9	14	-
ASSPRLGTEAF	TRBJ1-1	TRBV7-8	11	-
SAGTPSTEAF	TRBJ1-1	TRBV29-1	10	once
ASTPVGTGGTSEQF	TRBJ2-1	TRBV7-9	14	-
ASRETGMPNEKLF	TRBJ1-4	TRBV2	13	-
ASSEVGTSSGEQY	TRBJ2-7	TRBV6-1	13	-
ASSEGLAVRWYEQY	TRBJ2-7	TRBV7-9	14	-
ASSILAGGLTDTQY	TRBJ2-3	TRBV2	14	-
ASSQPTGQGNYGYT	TRBJ1-2	TRBV6-6	14	-
ASTTYRDSPLH	TRBJ1-6	TRBV6-5	11	-
ASSKDRVTEAF	TRBJ1-1	TRBV11-3	11	-
ASSLAGYTGELF	TRBJ2-2	TRBV11-3	12	-
ASSARQGLTGELF	TRBJ2-2	TRBV5-1	13	-
ASRTESTDTQY	TRBJ2-3	TRBV5-4	11	-
ASGLRTGEQY	TRBJ2-7	TRBV28	10	-
ASSEGGSLAGVQY	TRBJ2-7	TRBV4-1	13	-
SSGSGNTIY	TRBJ1-3	TRBV20-1	9	-
AISDYRTGVSHEQY	TRBJ2-7	TRBV10-3	14	-
ASSLRGGEGGHEQF	TRBJ2-1	TRBV11-2	14	-
ASSQATGTEAF	TRBJ1-1	TRBV4-1	11	few
ASSGAADRYGYT	TRBJ1-2	TRBV28	12	-
ASSLTVGTQY	TRBJ2-5	TRBV28	10	-
ASSLGTSGRITDTQY	TRBJ2-3	TRBV5-4	15	-
ASSATGYTEAF	TRBJ1-1	TRBV6-4	11	-
ASRRVPGGEKLF	TRBJ1-4	TRBV11-2	12	-
ASTPTGATDTQY	TRBJ2-3	TRBV25-1	12	-
ASSLGSSGSIETQY	TRBJ2-5	TRBV7-2	14	-
SVRLGAVNSPLH	TRBJ1-6	TRBV29-1	12	few
SASGHRDSESFRQPQH	TRBJ1-5	TRBV20-1	16	-
ARSLARGGYNEQF	TRBJ2-1	TRBV5-3	13	-